The 30 T cell receptor beta chains below all came from one sample that was sequenced in a study of a mutant IDH1 vaccine in newly diagnosed glioma (dated by TCRdb to the early 2020s). Their antigen targets remain unknown. The time point label on this specimen signifies: week 23, last vaccination. Each vaccine dose was 300 ug of a 20-mer mutant IDH1 peptide in Montanide, given subcutaneously with topical imiquimod. Library construction relied on the immunoSEQ multiplex PCR assay. In TCRdb, the immuneACCESS table is reduced to in-frame sequences with V and J assigned. These tables do not hold every clone; where another copy was compared, an unresolved V gene accounts for under half, and the others remain unexplained. This sample holds tens of thousands of clones; about 81% were observed only once. About 8.1% of the sample rests with the top ten. Specimen: PBMCs, collected from a glioma patient whose treatment included an IDH1 peptide vaccine. These receptors all come from a woman aged 40 to 50 with glioma. Some clones in this sample may be carry-over from other donors' samples.

This sequence joins TRBV6-5 and TRBJ1-4; no definite D call. Trimming removed 0 bases at V and 0 bases at J, with 8 bases between. CDR3 size: 16 residues. The germline V gene has CDR1 MNHEY and CDR2 SVGAGI. The DNA for the CDR3 is TGTGCCAGCAGTTACTCCCACAGTGCAACTAATGAAAAACTGTTTTTT. Protein sequence: CASSYSHSATNEKLFF.

This rearrangement joins TRBV7-6 to TRBJ2-2; no reliable D call. The V end lost 0 bases, the J end lost 4 bases, and 9 bases lay between the germline ends. CDR1 is SGHVS, CDR2 FNYEAQ, per germline. This CDR3 spans 15 amino acids. The CDR3 sequence is CASSLAVGSTGELFF. The DNA for the CDR3 is TGTGCCAGCAGCTTAGCAGTCGGCTCCACCGGGGAGCTGTTTTTT. Filled out from reference TRBV7-6 and TRBJ2-2, the complete variable domain reads GAGVSQSPRYKVTKRGQDVALRCDPISGHVSLYWYRQALGQGPEFLTYFNYEAQQDKSGLPNDRFSAERPEGSISTLTIQRTEQRDSAMYRCASSLAVGSTGELFFGEGSRLTVL.

The V gene is TRBV5-1, the J gene TRBJ2-1; 10 bases map to TRBD2. Trimming at V came to 1 base and at J to 1 base, leaving 2 bases not matched to a gene. The length of the CDR3 is 16 residues. CDR1 is SGHRS, CDR2 YFSETQ, per germline. CDR3 bases: TGCGCCAGCAGCTTGTCTAGCGGGGGATCCTACAATGAGCAGTTCTTC. Protein product: CASSLSSGGSYNEQFF.

The V call is TRBV4-3, the J call TRBJ2-3; the match to TRBD2 covers 13 bases. In germline, CDR1 is LGHNA, CDR2 YSLEER. The trim removed 4 bases at V and 5 bases at J, leaving 6 bases unmatched. CDR3 length equals 16 residues. CDR3 nucleotide sequence: TGCGCCAGCAGCCCGGGACTAGCGGGGCGGGTAGATACGCAGTATTTT. Protein product: CASSPGLAGRVDTQYF.

The chain employs TRBV7-6 and TRBJ1-5, with TRBD1 matching 10 bases. The ends lost 2 bases at V and 6 bases at J; junction bases unmatched: 1. Germline values: CDR1 SGHVS, CDR2 FNYEAQ. The CDR3 sequence is 14 residues long. CDR3 sequence (DNA): TGTGCCAGCAGCTTAAGGACAGGGGGTCAGCCCCAGCATTTT. Its protein product is CASSLRTGGQPQHF.

The chain joins TRBV29-1 to TRBJ1-4; a possible D gene is TRBD1 (5 bases). V gave up 5 bases and J gave up 3 bases, with 10 bases separating them. CDR1 and CDR2 from the germline V gene are SQVTM and ANQGSEA. CDR3 length: 13 residues. The DNA for the CDR3 is TGCAGCGTTCAGGGAATGGCTAATGAAAAACTGTTTTTT. Translating it yields CSVQGMANEKLFF.

The V call is TRBV2, the J call TRBJ1-2; 7 bases are shared with TRBD1. The ends lost 4 bases at V and 8 bases at J; junction bases unmatched: 13. The CDR3 spans 15 residues. Per germline, CDR1 SNHLY and CDR2 FYNNEI. CDR3 nucleotides: TGTGCCAGCAGTGTCAATGCTCGCGGGACAGACGGCTACACCTTC. This translates into CASSVNARGTDGYTF.

The V call is TRBV25-1, the J call TRBJ2-5; D remains ambiguous. In germline, CDR1 is MGHDK, CDR2 SYGVNS. Trimming removed 3 bases at V and 1 base at J, with 9 bases between. The CDR3 is made up of 14 amino acids. CDR3 coding DNA: TGTGCCAGCAGTGACCCAACACCCCAAGAGACCCAGTACTTC. It yields the protein CASSDPTPQETQYF.

The rearrangement joins TRBV7-9 to TRBJ1-6; unclear D gene. The CDR3 totals 15 residues. Trimming pared 1 base from V and 6 bases from J, leaving 10 bases between. In germline, CDR1 is SEHNR, CDR2 FQNEAQ (reference sequence). The CDR3 here is CASSLDPLSNSPLHF. CDR3 coding DNA: TGTGCCAGCAGCTTAGATCCCTTAAGTAATTCACCCCTCCACTTT.

The V gene is TRBV5-6, the J gene TRBJ1-6; D uncertain. The CDR3 spans 13 residues. The germline V and J ends were trimmed by 4 bases and 9 bases, with 11 bases remaining between them. The germline V gene encodes CDR1 SGHDT and CDR2 YYEEEE. CDR3 bases: TGTGCCAGCAGCCCTTTTACTACTTCACCCCTCCACTTT. This sequence encodes CASSPFTTSPLHF. Full variable domain (remainder filled in from reference TRBV5-6 and TRBJ1-6): DAGVTQSPTHLIKTRGQQVTLRCSPKSGHDTVSWYQQALGQGPQFIFQYYEEEERQRGNFPDRFSGHQFPNYSSELNVNALLLGDSALYLCASSPFTTSPLHFGNGTRLTVT.

This clone was observed a few times. This sequence joins TRBV20-1 and TRBJ2-1; no clear D. In germline, CDR1 is DFQATT, CDR2 SNEGSKA (reference sequence). CDR3 length: 11 residues. Trimming pared 6 bases from V and 8 bases from J, leaving 11 bases between. Here the CDR3 reads CSAQDGDEQFF. CDR3 DNA sequence: TGCAGTGCCCAGGACGGTGATGAGCAGTTCTTC.

The chain joins TRBV9 to TRBJ1-2; D is perhaps TRBD1 (5 bases). CDR1 and CDR2 (germline): SGDLS, YYNGEE. The CDR3 sequence is 15 residues long. Trimming left V 3 bases short and J 2 bases short, with 14 bases between. The CDR3 spells CASSGPRDPNYGYTF. The CDR3 DNA follows: TGTGCCAGCAGCGGACCCCGGGACCCCAACTATGGCTACACCTTC.

The chain has TRBV4-3 and TRBJ1-3, with D possibly matching TRBD1 (5 bases). The CDR3 has 16 residues. V lost 5 bases to trimming and J lost 2 bases, with 16 bases between them. Germline V gene data show CDR1 as LGHNA and CDR2 as YSLEER. The CDR3 DNA reads TGCGCCAGCAGCGGCGGGGCAGGTAGTCCTGGAAACACCATATATTTT. Amino acids: CASSGGAGSPGNTIYF.

The chain uses TRBV6-5 and TRBJ2-7, with 8 positions matching TRBD1. Trimming at V came to 2 bases and at J to 7 bases, leaving 7 bases not matched to a gene. This CDR3 is built from 14 residues. From germline, CDR1 is MNHEY and CDR2 SVGAGI. CDR3 sequence reads: CASSYPTQGAEQYF. The CDR3 nucleotides are TGTGCCAGCAGTTACCCCACGCAGGGGGCGGAGCAGTACTTC.

CDR3 in amino acids: CASRRTQPGETQYF. CDR3 in DNA: TGCGCCAGCAGACGCACCCAGCCCGGGGAGACCCAGTACTTC. V and J are TRBV5-1 and TRBJ2-5; no reliable D call. Germline V lookup: CDR1 SGHRS, CDR2 YFSETQ. V dropped 5 bases and J dropped 5 bases, with 16 bases sitting between them. CDR3 length equals 14 residues.

J is TRBJ1-6 and V is TRBV6-1, with TRBD1 as a possible D gene (5 bases). Germline CDR1 MNHNS, CDR2 SASEGT. V was cut by 3 bases and J by 8 bases, with 8 bases left in between. This CDR3 is 13 amino acids long. The CDR3 protein is CASSDRDYSPLHF. The CDR3 coding sequence is TGTGCCAGCAGTGACAGGGACTATTCACCCCTCCACTTT.

This rearrangement joins TRBV30 to TRBJ1-2; 8 positions agree with TRBD1. The CDR3 covers 14 residues. CDR1 is GTSNPN and CDR2 is SVGIG in the germline V gene (reference sequence). The ends lost 0 bases at V and 0 bases at J; junction bases unmatched: 0. The chain's CDR3 is CAWSVDRANYGYTF. The CDR3 DNA reads TGTGCCTGGAGTGTGGACAGGGCTAACTATGGCTACACCTTC.

The chain recombines TRBV9 with TRBJ1-6; D remains ambiguous. The CDR3 totals 14 residues. Germline CDR1 is SGDLS and CDR2 is YYNGEE. The V and J ends lost 0 bases and 9 bases respectively, with 10 bases between them. Written as DNA, the CDR3 is TGTGCCAGCAGCGTAGGCAGCCCGAGTTCACCCCTCCACTTT. It encodes CASSVGSPSSPLHF.

This chain links TRBV2 with TRBJ2-7; TRBD1 aligns across 8 bases. This CDR3 has 16 residues. CDR1 and CDR2 (germline): SNHLY, FYNNEI. Trimming cost V 0 bases and J 2 bases; bases outside gene matches: 6. The CDR3 is CASSEAPGQGAYEQYF. The CDR3 DNA sequence: TGTGCCAGCAGTGAAGCGCCAGGACAGGGTGCCTACGAGCAGTACTTC. Looking up the rest from reference TRBV2 and TRBJ2-7 gives the full variable domain: EPEVTQTPSHQVTQMGQEVILRCVPISNHLYFYWYRQILGQKVEFLVSFYNNEISEKSEIFDDQFSVERPDGSNFTLKIRSTKLEDSAMYFCASSEAPGQGAYEQYFGPGTRLTVT.

The chain has TRBV7-2 and TRBJ2-3; 7 bases line up with TRBD2. V lost 5 bases, J lost 1 base, and 6 bases stayed unmatched. The length of the CDR3 is 15 residues. Germline V CDR1 and CDR2: SGHTA, FQGNSA. CDR3 residues: CASSTGGVRTDTQYF. The DNA for the CDR3 is TGTGCCAGCAGCACTGGGGGGGTACGCACAGATACGCAGTATTTT.

In this sample, this clone is large. The chain combines TRBV2 with TRBJ2-7; weak D call: TRBD2 (6 bases). The germline V gene has CDR1 SNHLY and CDR2 FYNNEI. The CDR3 is 14 amino acids. Trimming pared 6 bases from V and 3 bases from J, leaving 15 bases between. The CDR3 DNA reads TGTGCCAGCAGGCCGGGACTCCACCACTACGAGCAGTACTTC. Translated: CASRPGLHHYEQYF.

This CDR3 reads CASSRTGLGDEQFF. CDR3 sequence (DNA): TGTGCCAGCAGCAGGACAGGGCTGGGCGATGAGCAGTTCTTC. The V gene is TRBV6-6, the J gene TRBJ2-1, with TRBD1 matching over 8 bases. The V and J ends lost 6 bases and 8 bases, in that order; junction bases with no gene match: 9. Germline V gene lookup returns CDR1 MNHNY and CDR2 SVGAGI (reference sequence). CDR3 length equals 14 residues.

The chain carries TRBV2 and TRBJ2-7; tentatively, D is TRBD2 (6 bases). The V gene lost 6 bases and the J gene lost 5 bases, with 11 bases spanning the gap. The CDR3 runs 12 residues. CDR1 SNHLY and CDR2 FYNNEI come from the germline V gene. As DNA, the CDR3 is TGTGCCAGCAGGGAGGGTAGGAACGAGCAGTACTTC. Encoded protein: CASREGRNEQYF.

This chain connects TRBV16 to TRBJ1-5; tentatively, D is TRBD1 (5 bases). The germline V gene has CDR1 KGHSY and CDR2 FQNENV. The length of the CDR3 is 15 residues. The ends were cut back, 0 bases at V and 1 base at J, with 7 bases in the middle. The CDR3, as DNA: TGTGCCAGCAGCCAATCGTGGGGGAGCAATCAGCCCCAGCATTTT. It encodes CASSQSWGSNQPQHF. Combining the CDR3 with reference TRBV16 and TRBJ1-5 gives the whole variable domain GEEVAQTPKHLVRGEGQKAKLYCAPIKGHSYVFWYQQVLKNEFKFLISFQNENVFDETGMPKERFSAKCLPNSPCSLEIQATKLEDSAVYFCASSQSWGSNQPQHFGDGTRLSIL.

V gene TRBV19 combines with J gene TRBJ2-3; 9 bases agree with TRBD2. Germline CDR1 reads LNHDA; CDR2 reads SQIVND (reference sequence). The CDR3 runs 17 residues. V gave up 0 bases and J gave up 7 bases; unmatched junction bases: 11. CDR3 DNA: TGTGCCAGTAGTATAGATCCGGCGGGGGGGCTTAAGAATACGCAGTATTTT. The encoded protein is CASSIDPAGGLKNTQYF.

This clone was detected once. The rearrangement uses TRBV19 and TRBJ2-1; D might be TRBD2 (5 bases). CDR1 is LNHDA, CDR2 SQIVND, per germline (reference sequence). CDR3 length: 18 amino acids. The V end was cut by 6 bases, the J end by 0 bases, with 21 bases between. DNA of the CDR3: TGTGCCAGTAGGAAAACCCAACAAGCGGCGAGCTCCTACAATGAGCAGTTCTTC. It encodes CASRKTQQAASSYNEQFF.

This clone came up a few times. The J gene is TRBJ1-2, the V gene TRBV2; no reliable D call. Germline CDR1 SNHLY, CDR2 FYNNEI. CDR3 length: 13 residues. Trimming removed 5 bases at V and 0 bases at J, with 7 bases between. The CDR3 is CASSRETNYGYTF. CDR3 bases: TGTGCCAGCAGTAGGGAGACTAACTATGGCTACACCTTC.

The CDR3 region is CASSLIYIYTF. DNA for the CDR3: TGTGCCAGCAGCTTGATTTACATCTACACCTTC. The V gene is TRBV5-6, the J gene TRBJ1-2; the D is unclear. Trimming took off 1 base at V and 10 bases at J, with 8 bases between the two ends. Germline V gives CDR1 SGHDT, CDR2 YYEEEE. This CDR3 is 11 amino acids long.

The chain couples TRBV5-6 to TRBJ2-7; possibly TRBD2 for D (5 bases). CDR3 length: 18 amino acids. Germline V gene sequence: CDR1 SGHDT, CDR2 YYEEEE. The V end lost 3 bases, the J end lost 0 bases, and 22 bases lay between the germline ends. The CDR3 region is CASSSPMEDAGPSYEQYF. CDR3 DNA: TGTGCCAGCAGCTCGCCTATGGAAGATGCGGGCCCCTCCTACGAGCAGTACTTC. The full variable domain, in which reference TRBV5-6 and TRBJ2-7 provide the parts outside the CDR3, is DAGVTQSPTHLIKTRGQQVTLRCSPKSGHDTVSWYQQALGQGPQFIFQYYEEEERQRGNFPDRFSGHQFPNYSSELNVNALLLGDSALYLCASSSPMEDAGPSYEQYFGPGTRLTVT.

As concerns this clone: This sample includes further DNA sequences coding for the same CDR3. V and J are TRBV5-1 and TRBJ2-6, with a tentative D call TRBD1 (6 bases). Between the trimmed V and J ends, which lost 1 base and 4 bases, there was a span of 9 bases. Germline CDR1 SGHRS, CDR2 YFSETQ. The CDR3 length is 15 residues. The CDR3 reads CASSLQGTGANVLTF. The CDR3 DNA reads as TGCGCCAGCAGCTTGCAGGGGACAGGGGCCAACGTCCTGACTTTC.